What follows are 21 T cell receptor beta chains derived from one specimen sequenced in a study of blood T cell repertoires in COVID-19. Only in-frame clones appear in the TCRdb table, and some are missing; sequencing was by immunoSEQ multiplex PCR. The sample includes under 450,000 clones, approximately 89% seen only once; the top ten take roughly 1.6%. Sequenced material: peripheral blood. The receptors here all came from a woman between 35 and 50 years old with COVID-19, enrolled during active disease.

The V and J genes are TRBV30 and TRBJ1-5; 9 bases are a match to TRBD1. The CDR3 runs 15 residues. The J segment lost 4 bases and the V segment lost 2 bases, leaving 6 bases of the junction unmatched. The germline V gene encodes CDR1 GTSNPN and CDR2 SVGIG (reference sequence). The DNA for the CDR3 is TGTGCCTGGAGTCTCGGACAGGGGAGGAATCAGCCCCAGCATTTT. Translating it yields CAWSLGQGRNQPQHF.

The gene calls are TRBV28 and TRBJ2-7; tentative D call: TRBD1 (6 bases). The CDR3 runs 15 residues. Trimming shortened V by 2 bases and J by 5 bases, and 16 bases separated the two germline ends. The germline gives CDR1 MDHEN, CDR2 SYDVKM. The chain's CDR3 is CASSLNRVLGDEQYF. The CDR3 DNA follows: TGTGCCAGCAGTTTAAACAGGGTTTTGGGGGACGAGCAGTACTTC.

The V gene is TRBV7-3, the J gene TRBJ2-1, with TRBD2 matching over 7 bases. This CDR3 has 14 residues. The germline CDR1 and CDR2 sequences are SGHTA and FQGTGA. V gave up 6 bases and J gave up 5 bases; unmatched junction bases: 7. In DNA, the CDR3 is TGTGCCAGCAGTCCCGTGGGAGGGGACAATGAGCAGTTCTTC. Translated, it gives CASSPVGGDNEQFF.

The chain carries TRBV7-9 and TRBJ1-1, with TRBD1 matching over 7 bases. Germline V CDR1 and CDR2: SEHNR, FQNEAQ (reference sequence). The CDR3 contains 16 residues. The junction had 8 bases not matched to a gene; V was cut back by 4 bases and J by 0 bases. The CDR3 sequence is CASSWTPGQMNTEAFF. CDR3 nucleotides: TGTGCCAGCAGCTGGACTCCGGGACAGATGAACACTGAAGCTTTCTTT.

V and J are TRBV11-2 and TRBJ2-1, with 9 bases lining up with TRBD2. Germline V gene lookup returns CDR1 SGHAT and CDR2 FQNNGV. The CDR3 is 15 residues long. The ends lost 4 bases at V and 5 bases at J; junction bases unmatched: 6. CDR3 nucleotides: TGTGCCAGCAGCTCGCTAGCGGGGAAAGACAATGAGCAGTTCTTC. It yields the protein CASSSLAGKDNEQFF.

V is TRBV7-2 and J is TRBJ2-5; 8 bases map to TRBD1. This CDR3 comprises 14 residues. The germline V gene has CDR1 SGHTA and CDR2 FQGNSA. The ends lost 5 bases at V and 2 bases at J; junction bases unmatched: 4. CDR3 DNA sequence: TGTGCCAGCAGCGCAACAGGGGGTCAAGAGACCCAGTACTTC. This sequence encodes CASSATGGQETQYF.

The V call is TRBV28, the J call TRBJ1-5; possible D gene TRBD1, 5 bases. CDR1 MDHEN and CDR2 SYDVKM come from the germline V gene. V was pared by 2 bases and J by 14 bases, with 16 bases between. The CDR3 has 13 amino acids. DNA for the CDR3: TGTGCCAGCAGTTTACAGGGCCCCGATAAGAAGCATTTT. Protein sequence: CASSLQGPDKKHF.

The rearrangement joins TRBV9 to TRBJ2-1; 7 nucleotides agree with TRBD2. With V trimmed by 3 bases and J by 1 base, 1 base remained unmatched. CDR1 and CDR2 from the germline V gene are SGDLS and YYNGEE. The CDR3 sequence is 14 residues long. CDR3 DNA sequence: TGTGCCAGCAGCGCCGGGGGGTCCTACAATGAGCAGTTCTTC. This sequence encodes CASSAGGSYNEQFF.

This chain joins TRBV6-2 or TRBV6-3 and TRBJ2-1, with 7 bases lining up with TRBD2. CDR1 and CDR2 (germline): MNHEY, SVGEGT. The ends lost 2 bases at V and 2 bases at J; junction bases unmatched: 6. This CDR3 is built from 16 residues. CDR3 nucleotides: TGTGCCAGCAGTTACGATGCGGGAGAGGCCTACAATGAGCAGTTCTTC. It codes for CASSYDAGEAYNEQFF.

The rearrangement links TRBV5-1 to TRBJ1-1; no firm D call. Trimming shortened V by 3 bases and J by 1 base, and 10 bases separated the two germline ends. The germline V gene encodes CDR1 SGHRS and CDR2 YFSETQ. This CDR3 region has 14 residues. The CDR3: CASSSRAGNTEAFF. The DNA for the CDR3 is TGCGCCAGCAGCTCTCGGGCGGGGAACACTGAAGCTTTCTTT.

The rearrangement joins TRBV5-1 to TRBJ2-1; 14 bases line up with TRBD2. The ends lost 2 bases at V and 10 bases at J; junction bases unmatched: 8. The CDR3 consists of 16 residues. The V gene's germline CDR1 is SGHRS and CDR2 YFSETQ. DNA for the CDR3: TGCGCCAGCAGCTTACCGGGACTAGCGGGAGCAAACGAGCAGTTCTTC. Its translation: CASSLPGLAGANEQFF.

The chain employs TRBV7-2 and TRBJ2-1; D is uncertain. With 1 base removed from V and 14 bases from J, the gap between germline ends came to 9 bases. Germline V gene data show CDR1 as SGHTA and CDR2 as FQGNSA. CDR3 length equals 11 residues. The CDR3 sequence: CASSLVHSKFF. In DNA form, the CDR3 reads TGTGCCAGCAGCTTAGTACACAGTAAGTTCTTC.

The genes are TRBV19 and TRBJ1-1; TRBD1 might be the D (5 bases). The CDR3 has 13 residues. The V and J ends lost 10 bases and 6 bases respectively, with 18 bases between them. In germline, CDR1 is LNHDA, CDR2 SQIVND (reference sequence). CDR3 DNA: TGTGCCACCCGAGGGAGGAGGGGCGCTGAAGCTTTCTTT. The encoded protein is CATRGRRGAEAFF.

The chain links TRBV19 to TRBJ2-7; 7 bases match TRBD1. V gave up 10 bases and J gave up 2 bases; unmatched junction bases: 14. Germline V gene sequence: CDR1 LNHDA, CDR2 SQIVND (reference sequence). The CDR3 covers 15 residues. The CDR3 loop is CATRQGDRVAYEQYF. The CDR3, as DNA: TGTGCCACCCGCCAGGGAGACAGGGTCGCCTACGAGCAGTACTTC.

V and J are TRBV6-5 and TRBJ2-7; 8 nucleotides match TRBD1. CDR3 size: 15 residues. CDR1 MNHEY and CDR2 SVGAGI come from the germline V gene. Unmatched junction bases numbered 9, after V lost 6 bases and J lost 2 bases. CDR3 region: CASSPRGQGTYEQYF. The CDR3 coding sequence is TGTGCCAGCAGCCCCAGGGGGCAGGGGACCTACGAGCAGTACTTC.

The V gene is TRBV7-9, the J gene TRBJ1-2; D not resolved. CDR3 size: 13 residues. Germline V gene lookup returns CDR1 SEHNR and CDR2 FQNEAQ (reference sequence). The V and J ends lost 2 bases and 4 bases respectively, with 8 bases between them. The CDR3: CASSLSVGYGYTF. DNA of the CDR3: TGTGCCAGCAGCTTAAGCGTAGGCTATGGCTACACCTTC.

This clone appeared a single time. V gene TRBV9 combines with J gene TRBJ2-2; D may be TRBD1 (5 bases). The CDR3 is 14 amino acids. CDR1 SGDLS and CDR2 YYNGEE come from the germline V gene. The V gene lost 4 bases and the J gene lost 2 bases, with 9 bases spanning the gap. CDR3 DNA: TGTGCCAGCAGCCAGGGATACAACACCGGGGAGCTGTTTTTT. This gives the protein CASSQGYNTGELFF.

CDR3 nucleotide sequence: TGTGCCAGCAGCCCACTAGGGACAAGCCGCGTCACCGGGGAGCTGTTTTTT. It yields the protein CASSPLGTSRVTGELFF. The V and J genes are TRBV7-9 and TRBJ2-2; D might be TRBD1 (6 bases). CDR3 length: 17 residues. Trimming took off 5 bases at V and 4 bases at J, with 20 bases between the two ends. The germline V gene encodes CDR1 SEHNR and CDR2 FQNEAQ (reference sequence).

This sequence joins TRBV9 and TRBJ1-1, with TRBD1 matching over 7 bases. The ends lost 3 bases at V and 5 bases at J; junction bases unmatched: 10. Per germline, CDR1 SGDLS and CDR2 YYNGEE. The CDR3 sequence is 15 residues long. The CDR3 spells CASSERGQGWTEAFF. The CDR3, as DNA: TGTGCCAGCAGCGAGAGGGGGCAGGGCTGGACTGAAGCTTTCTTT. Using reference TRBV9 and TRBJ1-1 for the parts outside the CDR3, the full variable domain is DSGVTQTPKHLITATGQRVTLRCSPRSGDLSVYWYQQSLDQGLQFLIQYYNGEERAKGNILERFSAQQFPDLHSELNLSSLELGDSALYFCASSERGQGWTEAFFGQGTRLTVV.

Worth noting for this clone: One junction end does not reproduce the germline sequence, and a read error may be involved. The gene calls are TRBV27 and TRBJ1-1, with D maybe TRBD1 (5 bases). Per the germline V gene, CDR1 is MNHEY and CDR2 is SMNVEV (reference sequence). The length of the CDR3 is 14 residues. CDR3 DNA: TGTGCCAGCAGCCAAGGGGCCCTGAACGCTGAAGCTTTCTTT. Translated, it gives CASSQGALNAEAFF.

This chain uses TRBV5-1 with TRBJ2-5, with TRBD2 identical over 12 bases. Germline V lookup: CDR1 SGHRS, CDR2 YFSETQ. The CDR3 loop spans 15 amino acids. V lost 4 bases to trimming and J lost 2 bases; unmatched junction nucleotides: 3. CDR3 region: CASSMTSGGQETQYF. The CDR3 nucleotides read TGCGCCAGCAGCATGACTAGCGGGGGTCAAGAGACCCAGTACTTC.